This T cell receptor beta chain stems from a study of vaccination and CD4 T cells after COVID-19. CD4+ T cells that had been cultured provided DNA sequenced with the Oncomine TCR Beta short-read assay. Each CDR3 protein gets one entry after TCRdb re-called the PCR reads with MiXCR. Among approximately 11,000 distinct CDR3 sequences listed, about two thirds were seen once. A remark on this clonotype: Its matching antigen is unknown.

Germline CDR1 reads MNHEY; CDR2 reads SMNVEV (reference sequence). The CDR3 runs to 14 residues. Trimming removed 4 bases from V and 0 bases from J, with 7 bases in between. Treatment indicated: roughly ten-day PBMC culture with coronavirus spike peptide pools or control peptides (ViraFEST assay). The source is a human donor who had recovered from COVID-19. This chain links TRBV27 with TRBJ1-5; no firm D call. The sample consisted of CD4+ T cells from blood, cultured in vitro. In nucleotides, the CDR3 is TGTGCCAGCAGTTCTGTTTATAGCAATCAGCCCCAGCATTTT. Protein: CASSSVYSNQPQHF.